One and the same sample provided the 26 T cell receptor beta chains below, sequenced in a study of blood T cell repertoires in COVID-19. Libraries were prepared by immunoSEQ multiplex PCR; TCRdb keeps only in-frame clonotypes and omits some of them. The sample includes about 500,000 clones, nearly 90% seen only once; the top ten take roughly 0.84%. Sequenced input: peripheral blood. The receptors stem from a young man with COVID-19, enrolled during active disease.

The chain has TRBV12-5 and TRBJ2-3; D is unclear. V was pared by 5 bases and J by 4 bases, with 7 bases between. The CDR3 has 12 residues. Per germline, CDR1 LGHNT and CDR2 FRNRAP. The CDR3 DNA reads as TGTGCTAGTGGTGTAGCATCAGATACGCAGTATTTT. This encodes CASGVASDTQYF.

This chain links TRBV13 with TRBJ2-1, with 11 nucleotides matching TRBD2. The V gene's germline CDR1 is PRHDT and CDR2 FYEKMQ (reference sequence). V gave up 5 bases and J gave up 3 bases; unmatched junction bases: 6. The CDR3 has 16 residues. CDR3 coding DNA: TGTGCCAGCAGCCTAAAGACTAGCGGGATCTACAATGAGCAGTTCTTC. Its translation: CASSLKTSGIYNEQFF.

This clone was found a few times. This chain links TRBV7-3 with TRBJ2-1; possibly TRBD1 for D (5 bases). The CDR3 has 12 residues. The V end was cut by 0 bases, the J end by 8 bases, with 5 bases between. Germline lookup yields CDR1 SGHTA and CDR2 FQGTGA. The CDR3 loop is CASSLTGDEQFF. CDR3 coding DNA: TGTGCCAGCAGCTTAACAGGGGATGAGCAGTTCTTC.

The chain employs TRBV13 and TRBJ2-5; the match to TRBD2 covers 9 bases. The CDR3 has 15 amino acids. The V and J ends lost 4 bases and 6 bases, in that order; junction bases with no gene match: 9. Looked up from germline, CDR1 is PRHDT and CDR2 is FYEKMQ (reference sequence). The CDR3, as DNA: TGTGCCAGCAGCTCACAAAGCGGGAGGTTCAAGACCCAGTACTTC. Translated: CASSSQSGRFKTQYF. Complete variable domain (other parts from reference TRBV13 and TRBJ2-5): AAGVIQSPRHLIKEKRETATLKCYPIPRHDTVYWYQQGPGQDPQFLISFYEKMQSDKGSIPDRFSAQQFSDYHSELNMSSLELGDSALYFCASSSQSGRFKTQYFGPGTRLLVL.

The sample holds many counts of this clone. This chain joins TRBV5-6 and TRBJ2-7; D remains unclear. CDR1 and CDR2 from the germline V gene are SGHDT and YYEEEE. The CDR3 is 15 amino acids. Trimming left V 0 bases short and J 6 bases short, with 16 bases between. The CDR3: CASSLANYQYAEQYF. CDR3 nucleotide sequence: TGTGCCAGCAGCTTGGCCAATTACCAGTATGCCGAGCAGTACTTC.

The chain joins TRBV5-3 to TRBJ1-2; D may be TRBD1 (6 bases). TRBV5-3 is sorted into the ORF group, with uncertain function. The CDR3 extends over 13 amino acids. V was pared by 4 bases and J by 4 bases, with 11 bases between. The CDR3 bases are TGTGCCAGAAGCCACAGGGCCGCCTATGGCTACACCTTC. It encodes CARSHRAAYGYTF.

The J gene is TRBJ2-7, the V gene TRBV15; no definite D call. V was pared by 3 bases and J by 0 bases, with 12 bases between. The CDR3 totals 15 residues. Germline lookup yields CDR1 LNHNV and CDR2 YYDKDF (reference sequence). The CDR3 DNA follows: TGTGCCACCAGCAGCCTTTTGTTAGCCTCCTACGAGCAGTACTTC. Its protein product is CATSSLLLASYEQYF.

The rearrangement joins TRBV5-1 to TRBJ2-1, with TRBD1 matching over 7 bases. The junction had 12 bases not matched to a gene; V was cut back by 8 bases and J by 10 bases. The CDR3 is 13 residues long. The V gene's germline CDR1 is SGHRS and CDR2 YFSETQ. The CDR3 sequence: CASTGTARGEQFF. CDR3 DNA: TGCGCCAGTACCGGGACAGCACGTGGGGAGCAGTTCTTC. The full variable domain, in which reference TRBV5-1 and TRBJ2-1 provide the parts outside the CDR3, is KAGVTQTPRYLIKTRGQQVTLSCSPISGHRSVSWYQQTPGQGLQFLFEYFSETQRNKGNFPGRFSGRQFSNSRSEMNVSTLELGDSALYLCASTGTARGEQFFGPGTRLTVL.

The gene calls are TRBV6-5 and TRBJ2-5; 9 bases are a match to TRBD1. CDR1 and CDR2 from the germline V gene are MNHEY and SVGAGI. After removal of 0 bases from V and 5 bases from J, the junction contained 7 bases not matched to a gene. The CDR3 loop spans 16 amino acids. Here the CDR3 reads CASSYSTTGGTETQYF. Written as DNA, the CDR3 is TGTGCCAGCAGTTACTCGACGACAGGGGGGACGGAGACCCAGTACTTC.

This clone was counted once. V usage is TRBV9 and J usage is TRBJ2-1; maybe TRBD2 (9 bases). Germline values: CDR1 SGDLS, CDR2 YYNGEE. The CDR3 covers 16 residues. The V end was cut by 1 base, the J end by 5 bases, with 16 bases between. The CDR3 loop reads CASSVQGASGNNEQFF. The CDR3 DNA follows: TGTGCCAGCAGCGTACAGGGGGCTAGCGGGAACAATGAGCAGTTCTTC.

This sequence joins TRBV11-3 and TRBJ2-7; no definite D call. V shed 1 base and J shed 1 base, with 8 bases lying between them. Germline loops: CDR1 SGHNT, CDR2 YENEEA. The CDR3 consists of 14 residues. In DNA, the CDR3 is TGTGCCAGCAGCTTAGTTGGCAGGTCCTACGAGCAGTACTTC. This translates into CASSLVGRSYEQYF. The variable domain in full, completed from reference TRBV11-3 and TRBJ2-7, reads EAGVVQSPRYKIIEKKQPVAFWCNPISGHNTLYWYLQNLGQGPELLIRYENEEAVDDSQLPKDRFSAERLKGVDSTLKIQPAELGDSAVYLCASSLVGRSYEQYFGPGTRLTVT.

This rearrangement joins TRBV7-8 to TRBJ2-1; 10 bases agree with TRBD2. The J segment lost 9 bases and the V segment lost 1 base, leaving 6 bases of the junction unmatched. Per germline, CDR1 SGHVS and CDR2 FQNEAQ. The CDR3 runs to 15 residues. Written as DNA, the CDR3 is TGTGCCAGCAGCTTAGGGCGAAAGCGGGAGGGTGAGCAGTTCTTC. It yields the protein CASSLGRKREGEQFF. Variable domain in full (rest from reference TRBV7-8 and TRBJ2-1): GAGVSQSPRYKVAKRGQDVALRCDPISGHVSLFWYQQALGQGPEFLTYFQNEAQLDKSGLPSDRFFAERPEGSVSTLKIQRTQQEDSAVYLCASSLGRKREGEQFFGPGTRLTVL.

This chain connects TRBV6-5 to TRBJ2-7; D may be TRBD2 (6 bases). CDR1 and CDR2 from the germline V gene are MNHEY and SVGAGI. Trimming shortened V by 6 bases and J by 7 bases, and 19 bases separated the two germline ends. The CDR3 has 14 amino acids. CDR3 nucleotide sequence: TGTGCCAGCAGCCCCGCCGGGACTCCCTTGGAGCAGTACTTC. This gives the protein CASSPAGTPLEQYF.

This clone was found many times. The chain is built from TRBV5-1 and TRBJ2-1, with D possibly matching TRBD1 (7 bases). This CDR3 is 15 amino acids long. Trimming left V 6 bases short and J 0 bases short, with 13 bases between. In germline, CDR1 is SGHRS, CDR2 YFSETQ. CDR3 coding DNA: TGCGCCAGCACATCGGGGGACAGCTCCTACAATGAGCAGTTCTTC. Amino acids: CASTSGDSSYNEQFF.

The V and J genes are TRBV7-9 and TRBJ2-7; 8 nucleotides match TRBD1. This CDR3 is 17 amino acids long. The trim removed 5 bases at V and 0 bases at J, leaving 12 bases unmatched. Germline V gene data show CDR1 as SEHNR and CDR2 as FQNEAQ (reference sequence). Written as DNA, the CDR3 is TGTGCCAGCAGCCCGGGATCCAGGACAGGGAGCTCCTACGAGCAGTACTTC. Residues: CASSPGSRTGSSYEQYF.

The V and J genes are TRBV7-3 and TRBJ2-1; 8 nucleotides match TRBD2. Per germline, CDR1 SGHTA and CDR2 FQGTGA. This CDR3 region has 17 residues. The ends lost 2 bases at V and 4 bases at J; junction bases unmatched: 10. CDR3 sequence reads: CASSLDYGLAKYNEQFF. The CDR3 DNA sequence: TGTGCCAGCAGCTTAGACTACGGACTAGCCAAATACAATGAGCAGTTCTTC.

V gene TRBV5-1 combines with J gene TRBJ2-7; D not certain. V was shortened by 7 bases and J by 4 bases, with 12 bases between the two germline ends. This CDR3 contains 12 residues. Germline CDR1 SGHRS, CDR2 YFSETQ. The CDR3 protein is CASGTESYEQYF. The DNA for the CDR3 is TGCGCCAGCGGAACAGAATCTTACGAGCAGTACTTC.

This clone appeared a few times. This sample includes further DNA sequences coding for the same CDR3. The CDR3 here is CASSLDAGTNEKLFF. The CDR3 DNA follows: TGTGCCAGCAGCTTAGATGCGGGAACTAATGAAAAACTGTTTTTT. This rearrangement joins TRBV7-9 to TRBJ1-4; D not resolved. The CDR3 extends over 15 amino acids. Germline loops: CDR1 SEHNR, CDR2 FQNEAQ (reference sequence). V lost 1 base and J lost 1, with 7 bases in between.

The chain links TRBV19 to TRBJ2-2; 9 nucleotides align to TRBD2. The CDR3 totals 15 residues. Trimming took 1 base from V and 7 from J; bases not matched to a gene: 4. The germline V gene encodes CDR1 LNHDA and CDR2 SQIVND (reference sequence). CDR3 region: CASSIAAGGFGELFF. In nucleotides, the CDR3 is TGTGCCAGTAGTATAGCAGCGGGGGGCTTCGGGGAGCTGTTTTTT.

V gene TRBV4-1 combines with J gene TRBJ2-1; possibly TRBD2 for D (6 bases). Germline-derived CDR1 and CDR2 are MGHRA and YSYEKL. CDR3 length equals 15 residues. The V and J ends lost 4 bases and 7 bases respectively, with 17 bases between them. As DNA, the CDR3 is TGCGCCAGCAGCCCGGTCGGGGGAGTTGATAATGAGCAGTTCTTC. This translates into CASSPVGGVDNEQFF.

The J gene is TRBJ2-7, the V gene TRBV15; TRBD1 might be the D (6 bases). The CDR3 length is 15 residues. The V end lost 2 bases, the J end lost 7 bases, and 18 bases lay between the germline ends. Germline-derived CDR1 and CDR2 are LNHNV and YYDKDF (reference sequence). The CDR3 reads CATSRTGTPRGEQYF. The CDR3 DNA reads TGTGCCACCAGCAGAACCGGGACACCAAGGGGGGAGCAGTACTTC.

This clone was seen once. The rearrangement links TRBV2 to TRBJ2-3; 11 nucleotides line up with TRBD2. CDR3 size: 13 residues. Germline CDR1 SNHLY, CDR2 FYNNEI. The trim removed 8 bases at V and 4 bases at J, leaving 2 bases unmatched. The CDR3 DNA is TGTGCCAGCTTAGCGGGAGGGCCAGATACGCAGTATTTT. Protein: CASLAGGPDTQYF.

Details on this clone: This same CDR3 is encoded by further DNA sequences in the sample. The V call is TRBV7-9, the J call TRBJ1-1; D may be TRBD1 (5 bases). The CDR3 consists of 13 residues. CDR1 and CDR2 (germline): SEHNR, FQNEAQ (reference sequence). Trimming removed 3 bases from V and 3 bases from J, with 8 bases in between. Written as DNA, the CDR3 is TGTGCCAGCAGCTTTGGGGGGGACACTGAAGCTTTCTTT. Translated, it gives CASSFGGDTEAFF.

Note on this clone: Different DNA sequences within this sample yield the same CDR3. V gene TRBV18 combines with J gene TRBJ1-1; D ambiguous. This CDR3 comprises 13 residues. CDR1 KGHSH and CDR2 LQKENI come from the germline V gene. V was clipped by 2 bases and J by 1 base, with 5 bases between them. DNA for the CDR3: TGTGCCAGCTCACCAGGCCAGAACACTGAAGCTTTCTTT. This encodes CASSPGQNTEAFF. Variable domain in full (rest from reference TRBV18 and TRBJ1-1): NAGVMQNPRHLVRRRGQEARLRCSPMKGHSHVYWYRQLPEEGLKFMVYLQKENIIDESGMPKERFSAEFPKEGPSILRIQQVVRGDSAAYFCASSPGQNTEAFFGQGTRLTVV.

V gene TRBV5-1 combines with J gene TRBJ2-3; 8 positions agree with TRBD1. The J segment lost 2 bases and the V segment lost 0 bases, leaving 2 bases of the junction unmatched. CDR1 SGHRS and CDR2 YFSETQ come from the germline V gene. The CDR3 has 15 residues. The CDR3 is CASSLGQGATDTQYF. CDR3 bases: TGCGCCAGCAGCTTGGGCCAGGGGGCCACAGATACGCAGTATTTT. The complete variable domain, with remaining parts taken from reference TRBV5-1 and TRBJ2-3, reads KAGVTQTPRYLIKTRGQQVTLSCSPISGHRSVSWYQQTPGQGLQFLFEYFSETQRNKGNFPGRFSGRQFSNSRSEMNVSTLELGDSALYLCASSLGQGATDTQYFGPGTRLTVL.

V is TRBV28 and J is TRBJ2-1, with TRBD2 matching 10 bases. The trim removed 6 bases at V and 0 bases at J, leaving 2 bases unmatched. The CDR3 is made up of 15 amino acids. CDR1 and CDR2 (germline): MDHEN, SYDVKM. The CDR3 sequence: CASRPSGSSYNEQFF. CDR3 sequence (DNA): TGTGCCAGCAGACCTAGCGGGAGCTCCTACAATGAGCAGTTCTTC.